This T cell receptor beta chain is from a study of T-cell reconstitution after alpha-beta-depleted transplantation in children. The sample holds many counts of this clonotype. Its target is not known. V was trimmed by 7 bases and J by 8 bases, leaving 13 bases between them. The CDR3 spans 12 residues. For TCRbeta, the library was prepared with unique molecular identifiers. One entry per CDR3 protein results from TCRdb running MiXCR on the PCR reads. The sample holds about 300,000 distinct CDR3 sequences, 10% seen once. General study points: Several patients had high TCRbeta diversity at day 60; it came from surviving recipient T cells and thymic progenitors. Newly produced T cells mostly provided counts and TCRbeta diversity after one year, as hyperexpanded clones declined. After transplant, at about two months, alpha-beta T cells were reportedly derived from several hundred expanded graft clones.

The clonotype was recovered from a boy under three years old with acute myeloid leukemia, due to receive a stem cell transplant. Sequencing was performed on PBMCs, taken before TCRalphabeta/CD19-depleted stem cell transplant. The chain couples TRBV12-3 or TRBV12-4 to TRBJ2-3, with D perhaps TRBD1 (5 bases). CDR3 loop: CASTKMGRTQYF. CDR3 sequence (DNA): TGTGCCAGCACCAAAATGGGGCGTACGCAGTATTTT.